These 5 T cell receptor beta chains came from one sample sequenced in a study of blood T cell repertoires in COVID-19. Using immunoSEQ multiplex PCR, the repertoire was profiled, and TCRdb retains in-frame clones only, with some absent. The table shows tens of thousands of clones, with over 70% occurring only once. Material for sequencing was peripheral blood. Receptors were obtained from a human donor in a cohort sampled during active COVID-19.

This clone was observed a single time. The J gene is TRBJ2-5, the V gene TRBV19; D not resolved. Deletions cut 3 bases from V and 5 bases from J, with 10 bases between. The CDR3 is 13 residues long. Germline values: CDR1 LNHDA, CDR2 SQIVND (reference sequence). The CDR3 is CASSMSVRETQYF. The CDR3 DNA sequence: TGTGCCAGTAGTATGAGCGTTCGTGAGACCCAGTACTTC.

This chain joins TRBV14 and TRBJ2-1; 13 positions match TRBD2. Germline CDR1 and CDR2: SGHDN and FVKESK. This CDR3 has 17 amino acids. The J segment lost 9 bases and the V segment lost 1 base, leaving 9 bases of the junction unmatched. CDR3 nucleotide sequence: TGTGCCAGCAGCCAAGCCTGGACTAGCGGGAGAATCGGTGAGCAGTTCTTC. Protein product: CASSQAWTSGRIGEQFF.

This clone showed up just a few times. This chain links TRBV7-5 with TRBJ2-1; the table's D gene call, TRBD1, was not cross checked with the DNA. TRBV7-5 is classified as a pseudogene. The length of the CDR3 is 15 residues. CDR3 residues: CVRSWATTVYNEQFF. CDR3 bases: TGTGTCAGAAGCTGGGCAACAACAGTTTACAATGAGCAGTTCTTC.

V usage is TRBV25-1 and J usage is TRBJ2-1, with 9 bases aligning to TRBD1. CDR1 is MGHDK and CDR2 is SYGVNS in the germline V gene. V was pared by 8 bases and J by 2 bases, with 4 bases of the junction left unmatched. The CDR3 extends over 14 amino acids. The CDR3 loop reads CASYGQGTYNEQFF. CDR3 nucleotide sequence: TGTGCCAGCTATGGACAGGGGACCTACAATGAGCAGTTCTTC. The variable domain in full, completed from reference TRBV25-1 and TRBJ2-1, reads EADIYQTPRYLVIGTGKKITLECSQTMGHDKMYWYQQDPGMELHLIHYSYGVNSTEKGDLSSESTVSRIRTEHFPLTLESARPSHTSQYLCASYGQGTYNEQFFGPGTRLTVL.

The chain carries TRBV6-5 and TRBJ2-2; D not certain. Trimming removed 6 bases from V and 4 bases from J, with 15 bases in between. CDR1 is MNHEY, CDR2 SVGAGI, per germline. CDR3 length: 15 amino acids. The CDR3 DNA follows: TGTGCCAGCAGACCCCCCACGGGTGGCACCGGGGAGCTGTTTTTT. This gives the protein CASRPPTGGTGELFF.